This entry lists 10 T cell receptor beta chains sequenced from one sample in a study of blood T cells in healthy people across ages. It was with a sample-barcoded 5' primer and a J-beta primer mix that a second PCR of about 6 to 12 cycles was run. Using its own MiXCR run on the 5' RACE reads, TCRdb lists one record per CDR3 protein. Seen here are approximately 780,000 distinct CDR3 sequences, roughly 24% observed once, and the top ten hold less than 3.5%. The same sample was also used in a study of T cells of mothers and their children.

The sample consisted of blood. Source of these receptors: a boy under 18 in good health.

This clonotype was counted between two and nine times. The rearrangement uses TRBV4-1 and TRBJ2-3; perhaps TRBD1 as D (5 bases). The germline V and J ends were trimmed by 2 bases and 0 bases, with 12 bases remaining between them. The germline V gene encodes CDR1 MGHRA and CDR2 YSYEKL. This CDR3 region has 16 residues. CDR3 nucleotide sequence: TGCGCCAGCAGCCAACTTGAGGACACTAGCACAGATACGCAGTATTTT. Residues: CASSQLEDTSTDTQYF.

This clonotype came up a few times. The chain couples TRBV2 to TRBJ1-4, with unresolved D. There are 14 residues in the CDR3. Germline CDR1 is SNHLY and CDR2 is FYNNEI. Trimming pared 8 bases from V and 8 bases from J, leaving 18 bases between. CDR3 loop: CASQAVTLYEKLFF. The CDR3 DNA sequence: TGTGCCAGCCAAGCAGTGACCCTTTACGAAAAACTGTTTTTT.

J is TRBJ1-6 and V is TRBV7-2, with D unclear. Germline CDR1 reads SGHTA; CDR2 reads FQGNSA. Trimming left V 3 bases short and J 15 bases short, with 12 bases between. CDR3 size: 12 residues. Written as DNA, the CDR3 is TGTGCCAGCAGCTTTAACCGACGATACCTCCACTTT. Translated: CASSFNRRYLHF.

The gene calls are TRBV13 and TRBJ1-5; the D is unclear. V lost 0 bases to trimming and J lost 3 bases, with 6 bases between them. Germline values: CDR1 PRHDT, CDR2 FYEKMQ (reference sequence). This CDR3 spans 14 amino acids. CDR3 sequence: CASSLGQPNQPQHF. In DNA, the CDR3 is TGTGCCAGCAGCTTAGGACAGCCCAATCAGCCCCAGCATTTT.

V and J are TRBV7-9 and TRBJ1-2; TRBD1 might be the D (5 bases). From germline, CDR1 is SEHNR and CDR2 FQNEAQ (reference sequence). V lost 5 bases and J lost 5, with 15 bases in between. The CDR3 is 14 amino acids. The CDR3: CASSPGTLWYGYTF. The CDR3 coding sequence is TGTGCCAGCAGCCCGGGGACCTTATGGTATGGCTACACCTTC.

V is TRBV5-1 and J is TRBJ2-4; 9 bases align to TRBD2. There are 15 residues in the CDR3. CDR1 and CDR2 from the germline V gene are SGHRS and YFSETQ. Unmatched junction bases numbered 2, after V lost 1 base and J lost 3 bases. The CDR3 region has the DNA TGCGCCAGCAGCTTGCTAGCGGGGTTCAAAAACATTCAGTACTTC. Translating gives CASSLLAGFKNIQYF.

The table lists this clonotype with a few counts. The chain links TRBV5-1 to TRBJ2-1, with TRBD2 identical over 8 bases. Germline CDR1 is SGHRS and CDR2 is YFSETQ. J gave up 3 bases and V 5 bases, and 4 bases lay outside the gene matches. The CDR3 has 14 residues. For the CDR3, the DNA is TGCGCCAGCAGATGGCGGGGGGACTACAATGAGCAGTTCTTC. Residues: CASRWRGDYNEQFF.

A few counts support this clonotype. The gene calls are TRBV10-3 and TRBJ1-2; 7 bases agree with TRBD1. Germline V gene sequence: CDR1 ENHRY, CDR2 SYGVKD. The V and J ends lost 0 bases and 2 bases, in that order; junction bases with no gene match: 0. The CDR3 length is 14 residues. CDR3: CAISESGQNYGYTF. CDR3 sequence (DNA): TGTGCCATCAGTGAGTCGGGACAGAACTATGGCTACACCTTC.

A few counts support this clonotype. The V and J genes are TRBV6-1 and TRBJ2-5, with TRBD2 matching over 7 bases. Germline V lookup: CDR1 MNHNS, CDR2 SASEGT. This CDR3 is 16 amino acids long. The trim removed 6 bases at V and 5 bases at J, leaving 15 bases unmatched. The CDR3 is CASRNLVGGGRETQYF. The CDR3 DNA reads as TGTGCCAGCAGAAACCTGGTTGGCGGGGGAAGGGAGACCCAGTACTTC.

A word on this clonotype: This could be a read error, since a much larger clone is one nucleotide away. The chain couples TRBV29-1 to TRBJ2-7; the D gene is possibly TRBD2 (5 bases). The V and J ends lost 2 bases and 3 bases respectively, with 8 bases between them. The CDR3 is made up of 12 amino acids. Germline loops: CDR1 SQVTM, CDR2 ANQGSEA. CDR3 DNA sequence: TGCAGCGTTGAATTGGAGGACTACGAGCAGTACTTC. It encodes CSVELEDYEQYF.